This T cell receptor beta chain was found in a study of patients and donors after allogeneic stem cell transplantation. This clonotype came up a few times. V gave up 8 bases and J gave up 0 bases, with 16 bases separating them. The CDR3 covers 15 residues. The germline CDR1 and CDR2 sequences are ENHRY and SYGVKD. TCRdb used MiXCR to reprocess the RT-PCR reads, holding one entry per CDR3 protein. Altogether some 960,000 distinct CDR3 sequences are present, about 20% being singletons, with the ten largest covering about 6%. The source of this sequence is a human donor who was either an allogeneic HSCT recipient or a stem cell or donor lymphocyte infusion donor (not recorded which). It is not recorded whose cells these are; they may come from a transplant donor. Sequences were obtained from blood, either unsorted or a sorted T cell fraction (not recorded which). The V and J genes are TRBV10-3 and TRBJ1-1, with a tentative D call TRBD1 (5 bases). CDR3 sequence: CAIGGARQMNTEAFF. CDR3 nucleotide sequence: TGTGCCATCGGCGGCGCGCGACAGATGAACACTGAAGCTTTCTTT.